This entry lists 11 T cell receptor beta chains sequenced from one sample in a study of PD-L1 blockade in urothelial cancer (dated by TCRdb to 2015 to 2018). Libraries came from the immunoSEQ multiplex PCR assay. The clones in this table, taken by TCRdb from immuneACCESS, are in-frame only. Not every clone is retained; where verified, under half of the shortfall comes from an unresolved V gene, and the cause of the rest is unknown. The sample table records over 50,000 clones; more than 70% of these occur just once. Less than 3% of the sample is held by the ten biggest clonotypes. The material was PBMCs, obtained around atezolizumab (anti-PD-L1) treatment. Receptors originate from a man aged 50 or older with urothelial cancer.

The rearrangement links TRBV5-1 to TRBJ1-4; D uncertain. Germline V gene sequence: CDR1 SGHRS, CDR2 YFSETQ. Trimming removed 4 bases from V and 4 bases from J, with 8 bases in between. The CDR3 is made up of 13 amino acids. The CDR3 DNA follows: TGCGCCAGCAGCGTGGGGAGTAATGAAAAACTGTTTTTT. Translating it yields CASSVGSNEKLFF.

The V gene is TRBV10-3, the J gene TRBJ2-1, with TRBD2 identical over 12 bases. Germline V lookup: CDR1 ENHRY, CDR2 SYGVKD. The CDR3 covers 14 residues. The V gene end was trimmed by 6 bases and the J gene end by 6 bases; junction bases not matched to a gene: 3. This CDR3 reads CAIRTSGSGNEQFF. As DNA, the CDR3 is TGTGCCATCAGGACTAGCGGGAGTGGCAATGAGCAGTTCTTC.

This sequence joins TRBV28 and TRBJ1-2; 8 bases fit TRBD1. Germline CDR1 MDHEN, CDR2 SYDVKM. There are 14 residues in the CDR3. J lost 3 bases, V lost 6 bases, and 6 bases had no gene match. Written as DNA, the CDR3 is TGTGCCAGCAGAATCGGACAGGGCCACTATGGCTACACCTTC. This sequence encodes CASRIGQGHYGYTF.

The rearrangement links TRBV30 to TRBJ2-5, with 11 bases identical to TRBD2. Trimming removed 6 bases from V and 2 bases from J; junction bases left unmatched: 2. From germline, CDR1 is GTSNPN and CDR2 SVGIG (reference sequence). The CDR3 length is 13 residues. The CDR3 bases are TGTGCCTGTAGACTAGCGGGACAAGAGACCCAGTACTTC. Translation gives CACRLAGQETQYF.

V is TRBV4-1 and J is TRBJ2-5; maybe TRBD2 (5 bases). The ends were cut back, 2 bases at V and 1 base at J, with 11 bases in the middle. This CDR3 is built from 15 residues. The germline V gene encodes CDR1 MGHRA and CDR2 YSYEKL. In nucleotides, the CDR3 is TGCGCCAGCAGCCAACCGGGGAGCGCCCAAGAGACCCAGTACTTC. It encodes CASSQPGSAQETQYF.

The rearrangement uses TRBV28 and TRBJ2-1, with 11 bases matching TRBD2. The CDR3 consists of 16 residues. The V and J ends lost 2 bases and 2 bases, in that order; junction bases with no gene match: 2. Germline CDR1 MDHEN, CDR2 SYDVKM. The CDR3: CASSLVAGGTYNEQFF. The DNA of the CDR3 is TGTGCCAGCAGTTTAGTAGCGGGAGGGACCTACAATGAGCAGTTCTTC.

The chain links TRBV5-1 to TRBJ2-2; possible D gene TRBD1, 6 bases. Germline loops: CDR1 SGHRS, CDR2 YFSETQ. Deletions cut 1 base from V and 13 bases from J, with 14 bases between. There are 13 residues in the CDR3. The CDR3, as DNA: TGCGCCAGCAGCTTGTCGCCTTCGACAGGGCTGTTTTTT. Its translation: CASSLSPSTGLFF.

The V call is TRBV7-2, the J call TRBJ2-1; 10 positions agree with TRBD1. The CDR3 has 15 residues. Per germline, CDR1 SGHTA and CDR2 FQGNSA. V lost 5 bases to trimming and J lost 9 bases; unmatched junction nucleotides: 10. CDR3 DNA: TGTGCCAGCAGCCCGGACAGGGGGGGCCCCATTGAGCAGTTCTTC. Translated, it gives CASSPDRGGPIEQFF.

The chain joins TRBV5-6 to TRBJ1-1; D possibly corresponds to TRBD1 (5 bases). Germline V gene sequence: CDR1 SGHDT, CDR2 YYEEEE. The CDR3 extends over 13 amino acids. The ends were cut back, 4 bases at V and 11 bases at J, with 18 bases in the middle. CDR3 coding DNA: TGTGCCAGCAGCCGAGCAGGGCAGCCTTTCGCTTTCTTT. Translation gives CASSRAGQPFAFF.

The chain uses TRBV7-2 and TRBJ2-5; 7 bases agree with TRBD1. V lost 6 bases and J lost 5; bases outside the gene matches: 9. Germline CDR1 reads SGHTA; CDR2 reads FQGNSA. CDR3 length: 14 residues. The CDR3 DNA reads TGTGCCAGCAGATCGCGAGGGGGACAGGAGACCCAGTACTTC. Protein: CASRSRGGQETQYF.

J is TRBJ1-4 and V is TRBV5-1; no reliable D call. Germline V gene lookup returns CDR1 SGHRS and CDR2 YFSETQ. CDR3 length: 12 amino acids. V was cut by 0 bases and J by 7 bases, with 4 bases left in between. The CDR3 DNA is TGCGCCAGCAGCTTGGGAGGTGAAAAACTGTTTTTT. Amino acid sequence: CASSLGGEKLFF.